This T cell receptor beta chain was obtained from a study of T cells in Graves' hyperthyroidism and ophthalmopathy. Amplified TCR beta CDR3 regions derived from RNA transcripts. The HTBI primer set drove a first-round RT-PCR of the TCR CDR3. TCRdb passed the multiplex PCR reads through MiXCR, listing each CDR3 protein once. The table includes some 400,000 distinct CDR3 sequences, roughly 14% detected once. In its sample, this clonotype was seen a few times. V lost 3 bases and J lost 10, with 16 bases in between. The CDR3 totals 14 residues. Germline values: CDR1 KGHSH, CDR2 LQKENI. The gene calls are TRBV18 and TRBJ2-1; no definite D call. This sequence was found in a man aged 30-40 years with Graves' hyperthyroidism that later progressed to Graves' ophthalmopathy. Sequenced: blood. The CDR3 here is CASSPPQTSSEQFF. CDR3 DNA: TGTGCCAGCTCACCTCCGCAGACCTCTTCAGAGCAGTTCTTC.